One sample yielded the 3 T cell receptor beta chains listed below, sequenced in a study of T-cell reconstitution after alpha-beta-depleted transplantation in children. A TCRbeta library incorporating unique molecular identifiers was prepared. TCRdb ran MiXCR on the PCR reads and lists one entry per CDR3 protein. The sample has some 150,000 distinct CDR3 sequences; around 10% are singletons. This specimen was PBMCs, mostly from graft donor cells, taken 180 days after TCRalphabeta/CD19-depleted stem cell transplant. The source is a female patient aged 2-9 years who had a stem cell transplant for congenital amegakaryocytic thrombocytopenia, so the T cells may come from the graft donor.

This clonotype has a count of ten or more. The chain uses TRBV6-5 and TRBJ2-5, with no clear D. Germline V lookup: CDR1 MNHEY, CDR2 SVGAGI. The CDR3 is 14 residues long. The ends were cut back, 2 bases at V and 5 bases at J, with 12 bases in the middle. The CDR3 is CASSYGLEAETQYF. DNA of the CDR3: TGTGCCAGCAGTTACGGGCTAGAGGCGGAGACCCAGTACTTC.

This clonotype was detected a few times. This chain uses TRBV28 with TRBJ1-2; no clear D gene. The CDR3 is 14 residues long. The V and J ends lost 6 bases and 5 bases respectively, with 16 bases between them. Looked up from germline, CDR1 is MDHEN and CDR2 is SYDVKM. The CDR3 loop reads CASSSAGDWYGYTF. CDR3 nucleotide sequence: TGTGCCAGCAGCTCTGCCGGGGATTGGTATGGCTACACCTTC.

Ten or more counts support this clonotype. The CDR3 nucleotides read TGCGCCAGCAGCTTGCGACAAATCTCCGCGAACACCGGGGAGCTGTTTTTT. The encoded protein is CASSLRQISANTGELFF. The genes are TRBV5-1 and TRBJ2-2; D gene unclear. V dropped 1 base and J dropped 0 bases, with 13 bases sitting between them. The germline V gene has CDR1 SGHRS and CDR2 YFSETQ. The CDR3 totals 17 residues.